Shown below are 5 T cell receptor beta chains from a single sample sequenced in a study of T cells in Graves' hyperthyroidism and ophthalmopathy. The CDR3 regions of TCR beta were amplified from RNA transcripts. During a first-round RT-PCR of the TCR CDR3, the HTBI primer set was used. From the multiplex PCR reads, TCRdb called clonotypes with MiXCR, one entry per CDR3 protein. The table lists 530,000 or so distinct CDR3 sequences, less than 25% of them singletons. Sequenced material: blood. The receptors originated from a woman aged 25 to 39 with Graves' ophthalmopathy.

The chain carries TRBV6-2 or TRBV6-3 and TRBJ1-1; D is unresolved. The CDR3 runs 14 residues. The germline V and J ends were trimmed by 8 bases and 3 bases, with 16 bases remaining between them. CDR1 is MNHEY and CDR2 is SVGEGT in the germline V gene. CDR3 amino acids: CASVGGDADTEAFF. The CDR3 DNA reads as TGTGCCAGCGTCGGTGGTGACGCAGACACTGAAGCTTTCTTT.

The gene calls are TRBV12-3 or TRBV12-4 and TRBJ2-2, with 7 bases lining up with TRBD2. The CDR3 covers 17 residues. V trimming: 5 bases; J trimming: 1 base; junction bases outside the gene matches: 10. The DNA of the CDR3 is TGTGCCAGCAGTCCTAGCGGCCCCAGCCTGAACACCGGGGAGCTGTTTTTT. Protein product: CASSPSGPSLNTGELFF.

This clonotype was seen many times. This chain connects TRBV7-9 to TRBJ2-5; the D call may be TRBD1 or TRBD2 (5 bases each). This CDR3 has 14 residues. The V end was cut by 5 bases, the J end by 5 bases, with 15 bases between. Germline loops: CDR1 SEHNR, CDR2 FQNEAQ (reference sequence). The CDR3 loop reads CASSLGDLRETQYF. In DNA, the CDR3 is TGTGCCAGCAGCCTGGGGGACCTCCGTGAGACCCAGTACTTC.

The rearrangement joins TRBV9 to TRBJ1-1, with 7 bases matching TRBD1. CDR3 length: 14 residues. V dropped 1 base and J dropped 4; count of bases not matched to a gene: 4. Germline assignment: CDR1 SGDLS and CDR2 YYNGEE. DNA for the CDR3: TGTGCCAGCAGCGTAAACAGGGGTGCCACTGAAGCTTTCTTT. Translating it yields CASSVNRGATEAFF.

This clonotype was seen repeatedly, ten times or more. The rearrangement uses TRBV19 and TRBJ2-7; D gene uncertain. Looked up from germline, CDR1 is LNHDA and CDR2 is SQIVND (reference sequence). V lost 7 bases to trimming and J lost 0 bases, with 10 bases between them. This CDR3 contains 13 residues. CDR3 bases: TGTGCCAGTACAGACCGAAACTCCTACGAGCAGTACTTC. Residues: CASTDRNSYEQYF.